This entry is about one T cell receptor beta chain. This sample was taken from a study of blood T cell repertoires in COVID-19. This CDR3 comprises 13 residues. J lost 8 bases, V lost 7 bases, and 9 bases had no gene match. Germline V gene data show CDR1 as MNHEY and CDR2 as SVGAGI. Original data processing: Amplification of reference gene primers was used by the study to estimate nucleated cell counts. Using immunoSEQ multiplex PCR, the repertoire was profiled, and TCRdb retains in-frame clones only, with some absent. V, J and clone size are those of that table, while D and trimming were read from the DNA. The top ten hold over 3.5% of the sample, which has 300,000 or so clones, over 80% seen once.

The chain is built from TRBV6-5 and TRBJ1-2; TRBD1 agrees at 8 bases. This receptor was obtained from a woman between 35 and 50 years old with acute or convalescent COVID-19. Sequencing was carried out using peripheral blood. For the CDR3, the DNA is TGTGCCAGCACCCTGGACAGGGCTCAAGGCTACACCTTC. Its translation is CASTLDRAQGYTF.